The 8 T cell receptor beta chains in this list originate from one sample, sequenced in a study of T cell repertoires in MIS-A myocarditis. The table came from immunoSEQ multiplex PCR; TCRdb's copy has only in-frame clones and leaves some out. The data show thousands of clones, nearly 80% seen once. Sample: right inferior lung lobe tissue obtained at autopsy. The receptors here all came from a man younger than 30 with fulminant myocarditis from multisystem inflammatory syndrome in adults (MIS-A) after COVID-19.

The CDR3 coding sequence is TGTGCCAGCAGCGAGCCGGGACAGGGGCGATTTAACTATGGCTACACCTTC. It is translated as CASSEPGQGRFNYGYTF. The genes are TRBV9 and TRBJ1-2; 10 bases fit TRBD1. V was pared by 3 bases and J by 1 base, with 9 bases of the junction left unmatched. Germline V lookup: CDR1 SGDLS, CDR2 YYNGEE. The CDR3 runs to 17 residues.

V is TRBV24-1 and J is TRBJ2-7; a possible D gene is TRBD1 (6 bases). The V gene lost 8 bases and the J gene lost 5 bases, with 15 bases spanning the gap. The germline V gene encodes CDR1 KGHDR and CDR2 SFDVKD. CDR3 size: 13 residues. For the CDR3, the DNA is TGTGCCACCATGGCAGGGGATGCGAACGAGCAGTACTTC. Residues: CATMAGDANEQYF.

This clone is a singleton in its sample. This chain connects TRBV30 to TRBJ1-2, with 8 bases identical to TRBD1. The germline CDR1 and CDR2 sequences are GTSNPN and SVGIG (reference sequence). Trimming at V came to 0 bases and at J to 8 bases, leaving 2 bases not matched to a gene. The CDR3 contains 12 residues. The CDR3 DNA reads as TGTGCCTGGAGTGTTTGGACAGGGGGCTACACCTTC. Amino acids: CAWSVWTGGYTF.

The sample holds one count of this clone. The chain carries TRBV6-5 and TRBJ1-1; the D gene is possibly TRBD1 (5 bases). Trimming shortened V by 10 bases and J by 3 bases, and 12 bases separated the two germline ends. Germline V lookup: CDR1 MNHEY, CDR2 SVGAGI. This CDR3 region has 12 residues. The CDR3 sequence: CATGAQYTEAFF. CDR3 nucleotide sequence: TGTGCCACCGGGGCCCAGTACACTGAAGCTTTCTTT.

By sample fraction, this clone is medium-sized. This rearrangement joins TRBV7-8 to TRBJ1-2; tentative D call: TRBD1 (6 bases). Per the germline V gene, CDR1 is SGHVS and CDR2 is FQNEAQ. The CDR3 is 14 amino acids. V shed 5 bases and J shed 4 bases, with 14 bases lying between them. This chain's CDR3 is CASSLIRGSYGYTF. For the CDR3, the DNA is TGTGCCAGCAGCCTTATAAGGGGGAGCTATGGCTACACCTTC.

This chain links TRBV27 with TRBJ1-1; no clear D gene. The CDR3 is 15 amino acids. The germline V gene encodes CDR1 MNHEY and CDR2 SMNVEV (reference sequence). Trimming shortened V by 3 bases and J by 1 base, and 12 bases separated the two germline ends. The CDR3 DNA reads TGTGCCAGCAGTTTTATGCGGCGGAAGAACACTGAAGCTTTCTTT. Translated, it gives CASSFMRRKNTEAFF.

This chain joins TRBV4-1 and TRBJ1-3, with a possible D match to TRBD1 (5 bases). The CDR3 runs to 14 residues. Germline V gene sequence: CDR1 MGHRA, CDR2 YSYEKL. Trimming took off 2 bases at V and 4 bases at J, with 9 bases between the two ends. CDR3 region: CASSQRGDGNTIYF. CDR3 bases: TGCGCCAGCAGCCAACGGGGGGACGGAAACACCATATATTTT.

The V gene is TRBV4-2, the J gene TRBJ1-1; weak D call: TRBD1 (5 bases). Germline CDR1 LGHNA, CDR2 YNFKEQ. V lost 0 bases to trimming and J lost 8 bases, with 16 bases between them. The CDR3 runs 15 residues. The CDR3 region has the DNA TGTGCCAGCAGCCAAGAAGGCCTTCCGCAGGGAGAAGCTTTCTTT. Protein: CASSQEGLPQGEAFF.